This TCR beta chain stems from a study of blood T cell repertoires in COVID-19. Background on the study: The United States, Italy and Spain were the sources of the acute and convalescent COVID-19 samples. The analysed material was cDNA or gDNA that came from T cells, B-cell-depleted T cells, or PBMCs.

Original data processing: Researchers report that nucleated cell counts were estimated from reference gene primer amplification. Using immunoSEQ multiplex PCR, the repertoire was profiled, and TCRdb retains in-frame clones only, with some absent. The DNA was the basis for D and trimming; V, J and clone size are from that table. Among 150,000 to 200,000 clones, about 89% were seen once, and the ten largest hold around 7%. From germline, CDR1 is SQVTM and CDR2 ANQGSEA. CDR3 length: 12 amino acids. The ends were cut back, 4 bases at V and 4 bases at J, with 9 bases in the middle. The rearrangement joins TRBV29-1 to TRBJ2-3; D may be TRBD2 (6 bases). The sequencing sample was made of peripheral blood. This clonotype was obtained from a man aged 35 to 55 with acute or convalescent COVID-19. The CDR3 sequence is CSVVREADTQYF. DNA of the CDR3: TGCAGCGTTGTCAGGGAGGCAGATACGCAGTATTTT.